The rows below give T cell receptor beta chains drawn from one sample of a study of CD8 T cells in ankylosing spondylitis. TCRdb independently ran MiXCR on the 5' RACE reads; one entry per CDR3 protein. The top ten clones hold approximately 0.93% of a sample with about 480,000 distinct CDR3 sequences, 17% of them seen once. Sequencing used blood, either unsorted or a sorted T cell fraction (not recorded which). The receptor source for this set is a male donor with ankylosing spondylitis. Both conserved end residues are part of each CDR3. Only some rows state a clone size, as once, few, many or a class for expanded clones.

TRBJ1-2 few TRBV29-1 CSVGDVGTGYTF
TRBJ2-7 many TRBV11-2 CASSSGPPYEQYF
TRBJ2-3 few TRBV5-1 CASSSGTSVTDTQYF
TRBJ2-2 - TRBV13 CASSLWDRAHTGELFF
TRBJ2-5 - TRBV5-6 CASTLAPRETQYF
TRBJ1-4 few TRBV27 CASSSGQLAQKLFF
TRBJ2-1 - TRBV6-1 CASNSAEGYNEQFF
TRBJ2-1 - TRBV7-2 CASSLHLGNEQFF
TRBJ1-1 - TRBV20-1 CSARVPGENTEAFF
TRBJ1-1 few TRBV20-1 CSARDQQVNTEAFF
TRBJ2-7 - TRBV20-1 CSARGLDRLSYEQYF